This TCR beta chain was sequenced for a study of blood T cell repertoires in COVID-19. Per the authors' pipeline: Estimated nucleated cell counts came from reference gene primer amplification. Assay: immunoSEQ multiplex PCR; the TCRdb copy retains only in-frame clones and omits some. That table is the source of V, J and clone size, and D and trimming were worked out from the DNA. The data contain about 75,000 clones, around 84% of them singletons. The sequence was collected from a woman aged 50 to 60 with acute or convalescent COVID-19. Sequences were obtained from peripheral blood.

In DNA, the CDR3 is TGTGCCAGCAGCTTTCGTTCCAGCTCCTACGAGCAGTACTTC. This gives the protein CASSFRSSSYEQYF. This chain joins TRBV5-6 and TRBJ2-7, with unresolved D. CDR1 and CDR2 (germline): SGHDT, YYEEEE. This CDR3 contains 14 residues. Trimming cost V 2 bases and J 0 bases, with 9 bases left between them.